Each of the 10 T cell receptor beta chains below was sequenced from the same sample in a study of blood T cell repertoires in COVID-19. Produced via immunoSEQ multiplex PCR; TCRdb's table is partial and in-frame only. The profile covers around 200,000 clones, with less than 90% appearing a single time and approximately 18% taken by the ten largest. The sequenced material came from peripheral blood. Receptors were obtained from a woman older than 75 with active or convalescent COVID-19.

The rearrangement uses TRBV10-3 and TRBJ2-1; 10 nucleotides line up with TRBD2. V dropped 6 bases and J dropped 9; count of bases not matched to a gene: 5. The CDR3 has 13 amino acids. Germline V CDR1 and CDR2: ENHRY, SYGVKD. The DNA of the CDR3 is TGTGCCATCAGCCGGACTAGCGGTGTTGAGCAGTTCTTC. It yields the protein CAISRTSGVEQFF.

This clone appeared a few times. This chain joins TRBV19 and TRBJ1-3; perhaps TRBD1 as D (5 bases). The CDR3 contains 17 residues. V dropped 5 bases and J dropped 2 bases, with 19 bases sitting between them. Germline CDR1 reads LNHDA; CDR2 reads SQIVND (reference sequence). CDR3 in DNA: TGTGCCAGTAGTCCGGCTTTGGTGACAGCCACTGGAAACACCATATATTTT. Amino acid sequence: CASSPALVTATGNTIYF.

To note about this clone: Within the sample, other DNA sequences also encode this same CDR3. V and J are TRBV6-5 and TRBJ2-1, with TRBD2 as a possible D gene (6 bases). Germline V gene sequence: CDR1 MNHEY, CDR2 SVGAGI. The CDR3 runs to 14 residues. Trimming left V 6 bases short and J 4 bases short, with 13 bases between. CDR3 amino acids: CASSPRGSYNEQFF. The DNA of the CDR3 is TGTGCCAGCAGCCCCCGGGGGAGTTACAATGAGCAGTTCTTC.

The chain links TRBV19 to TRBJ1-6, with TRBD1 as a possible D gene (6 bases). The V and J ends lost 10 bases and 7 bases respectively, with 17 bases between them. In germline, CDR1 is LNHDA, CDR2 SQIVND (reference sequence). The CDR3 covers 14 residues. The CDR3 reads CATRGGGPNSPLHF. CDR3 nucleotides: TGTGCCACCAGGGGTGGGGGACCGAATTCACCCCTCCACTTT. Using reference TRBV19 and TRBJ1-6 for the parts outside the CDR3, the full variable domain is DGGITQSPKYLFRKEGQNVTLSCEQNLNHDAMYWYRQDPGQGLRLIYYSQIVNDFQKGDIAEGYSVSREKKESFPLTVTSAQKNPTAFYLCATRGGGPNSPLHFGNGTRLTVT.

The rearrangement links TRBV5-1 to TRBJ1-2; unclear D gene. Germline V CDR1 and CDR2: SGHRS, YFSETQ. The CDR3 contains 14 residues. The ends were cut back, 0 bases at V and 2 bases at J, with 8 bases in the middle. CDR3 coding DNA: TGCGCCAGCAGCTTGGCCGGGGAGAACTATGGCTACACCTTC. Its translation is CASSLAGENYGYTF. Full variable domain (rest looked up from reference TRBV5-1 and TRBJ1-2): KAGVTQTPRYLIKTRGQQVTLSCSPISGHRSVSWYQQTPGQGLQFLFEYFSETQRNKGNFPGRFSGRQFSNSRSEMNVSTLELGDSALYLCASSLAGENYGYTFGSGTRLTVV.

The chain uses TRBV6-2 or TRBV6-3 and TRBJ2-1; TRBD1 is a possible D gene (6 bases). Germline V gene lookup returns CDR1 MNHEY and CDR2 SVGEGT. Trimming removed 2 bases from V and 8 bases from J, with 10 bases in between. The CDR3 has 13 residues. In nucleotides, the CDR3 is TGTGCCAGCAGTTACCGCAGGGGCGATGAGCAGTTCTTC. Translation: CASSYRRGDEQFF.

The rearrangement links TRBV30 to TRBJ1-5, with 10 nucleotides matching TRBD1. CDR3 length equals 14 residues. Trimming removed 8 bases from V and 5 bases from J; junction bases left unmatched: 9. Germline CDR1 and CDR2: GTSNPN and SVGIG (reference sequence). CDR3: CAGNTGTGDQPQHF. For the CDR3, the DNA is TGTGCCGGCAATACCGGGACAGGGGATCAGCCCCAGCATTTT.

The chain is built from TRBV19 and TRBJ2-7, with TRBD1 matching 11 bases. The CDR3 has 14 residues. The V and J ends lost 3 bases and 6 bases, in that order; junction bases with no gene match: 4. Looked up from germline, CDR1 is LNHDA and CDR2 is SQIVND (reference sequence). The CDR3 nucleotides are TGTGCCAGTAGTATTGGGACAGGGGGGCGCGAGCAGTACTTC. This codes for CASSIGTGGREQYF.

The chain carries TRBV11-3 and TRBJ2-5; D remains unclear. CDR1 SGHNT and CDR2 YENEEA come from the germline V gene. V was shortened by 5 bases and J by 7 bases, with 17 bases between the two germline ends. CDR3 length: 14 amino acids. The CDR3, as DNA: TGTGCCAGCAGCCTCCGTCCGGTAGTGGTGACCCAGTACTTC. Its translation is CASSLRPVVVTQYF.

This clone was found once. This chain uses TRBV7-8 with TRBJ1-1; TRBD1 is a possible D gene (5 bases). The CDR3 contains 17 residues. Germline CDR1 and CDR2: SGHVS and FQNEAQ. Between the trimmed V and J ends, which lost 5 bases and 1 base, there was a span of 20 bases. CDR3 nucleotides: TGTGCCAGCAGCCCAGGCCGGGGGTTGAGGAAGAACACTGAAGCTTTCTTT. The encoded protein is CASSPGRGLRKNTEAFF.